The next 6 T cell receptor beta chains were all read from a single sample in a study of cytomegalovirus exposure and HLA in healthy donors. The PCR made use of 60 Vbeta and 13 Jbeta primers. Sequenced by immunoSEQ multiplex PCR; TCRdb stores in-frame clones only, minus some. The sample lists about 160,000 clones, about four fifths occurring once. The specimen sequenced was PBMCs. These receptors were obtained from a man aged 30 to 45 in good health and CMV-seronegative.

This chain links TRBV2 with TRBJ1-1; the D is unclear. V was shortened by 5 bases and J by 6 bases, with 7 bases between the two germline ends. The CDR3 spans 11 residues. Germline loops: CDR1 SNHLY, CDR2 FYNNEI. This CDR3 reads CASSSFAEAFF. The CDR3 nucleotides read TGTGCCAGCAGTTCATTTGCTGAAGCTTTCTTT.

The chain carries TRBV5-5 and TRBJ2-2, with a possible D match to TRBD1 (6 bases). Trimming left V 4 bases short and J 0 bases short, with 10 bases between. Germline CDR1 reads SGHKS; CDR2 reads YYEKEE (reference sequence). The CDR3 extends over 15 amino acids. CDR3 residues: CASSLGTTNTGELFF. CDR3 in DNA: TGTGCCAGCAGCCTGGGGACAACGAACACCGGGGAGCTGTTTTTT.

The genes are TRBV29-1 and TRBJ1-2, with D unclear. The CDR3 runs to 12 residues. CDR1 is SQVTM, CDR2 ANQGSEA, per germline. The V gene lost 3 bases and the J gene lost 1 base, with 6 bases spanning the gap. CDR3 DNA: TGCAGCGTTGATTTATATAACTATGGCTACACCTTC. This codes for CSVDLYNYGYTF.

The V call is TRBV6-5, the J call TRBJ1-2; possibly TRBD1 for D (6 bases). CDR1 is MNHEY and CDR2 is SVGAGI in the germline V gene. The CDR3 contains 14 residues. V lost 5 bases and J 5 bases, leaving 15 bases between the germline ends. The CDR3 loop reads CASSPMGARYGYTF. CDR3 sequence (DNA): TGTGCCAGCAGTCCAATGGGGGCCCGTTATGGCTACACCTTC.

This chain joins TRBV7-2 and TRBJ1-1; the D is unclear. Trimming took 1 base from V and 0 from J, leaving 6 bases between them. The CDR3 runs 14 residues. Germline CDR1 reads SGHTA; CDR2 reads FQGNSA. As DNA, the CDR3 is TGTGCCAGCAGCTTAGAACTTATGAACACTGAAGCTTTCTTT. This encodes CASSLELMNTEAFF.

V gene TRBV9 combines with J gene TRBJ1-4; D not resolved. Germline CDR1 reads SGDLS; CDR2 reads YYNGEE. This CDR3 has 13 residues. The germline V and J ends were trimmed by 3 bases and 8 bases, with 11 bases remaining between them. CDR3 coding DNA: TGTGCCAGCAGCGCCGAAGAGGAGGAAAAACTGTTTTTT. Its translation is CASSAEEEEKLFF.